The source of this T cell receptor (beta chain) is a study of CD8 T cells in ankylosing spondylitis (dated by TCRdb to the late 2010s). The study in broad terms: The study profiled T cell receptor beta repertoires in healthy donors and ankylosing spondylitis patients to find disease-linked TCR variants. The full study cohort was made up of about 25 ankylosing spondylitis patients and roughly 100 healthy donors. Peripheral blood was sampled, and synovial fluid was also collected from ankylosing spondylitis patients. What the authors observed across the whole study: The disease-linked clones were reported to be significantly enriched in matched synovial fluid samples from ankylosing spondylitis patients. Some motif variants had previously been reported in the synovial fluid and blood of reactive arthritis patients, which suggests shared mechanisms of disease initiation. In peripheral blood, the disease-linked clones were found at relatively low frequencies and had a CD8+ phenotype. Blood from ankylosing spondylitis patients appeared to be characterized by a TCR beta motif composed of roughly 8 highly homologous amino acid variants.

Sequenced using an Illumina HiSeq 2500. Quantitative 5'-RACE with molecular barcodes was used to prepare TCR beta libraries. On the authors' methods: To identify disease-linked TCR variants, a new computational method was used, one built on a probabilistic model of VDJ rearrangement. TCRdb handled the public reads itself, with Q25 trimming in fastp and clone calling in MiXCR, and kept productive beta chains. Duplicate CDR3 protein sequences are folded into a single record with the most common DNA and genes. The V and J calls come from TCRdb's annotation, not from the publication. Recorded for this sample are approximately 540,000 distinct CDR3 sequences; approximately 11% of them occurred a single time. The ten biggest clones cover nearly 7% of the sample. This clonotype has at least ten counts. Its antigen remains unidentified. Base qualities are not provided; no much larger clone lies one nucleotide away.

The sequence came from a male donor with ankylosing spondylitis. The sequenced sample consisted of blood, either unsorted or a sorted T cell fraction (not recorded which).

CDR3 loop: CASRTLDGGTGANVLTF. The base sequence is TGTGCCAGCAGGACTTTAGACGGGGGAACAGGGGCCAACGTCCTGACTTTC. The rearranged chain carries TRBV12-3 or TRBV12-4 and TRBJ2-6; TRBD2 is perhaps the D gene, given 6 matching bases. A distance of 19 bases separates the germline ends of V and J, which lose 6 bases and 4 bases respectively. From the cysteine through the phenylalanine, the CDR3 covers 17 amino acids. The sequence is cut down to CDR3 DNA, 51 bases in frame from base 1.